These 31 T cell receptor beta chains were sequenced from one sample in a study of T cell clonality in common variable immunodeficiency. Measured with immunoSEQ multiplex PCR; TCRdb has only the in-frame clones, and not every one. The sample contains 50,000 to 60,000 clones, none occurring once; roughly 5.9% lies in the top ten. The sample taken for sequencing was peripheral blood mononuclear cells. These receptors came from a person aged 18 to 70 in good health.

This clone was detected many times. The read halts 3 residues ahead of the CDR3 end, with the missing end drawn from the germline J gene. The genes are TRBV7-2 and TRBJ1-2, with 8 nucleotides matching TRBD1. V lost 8 bases to trimming and J lost 6 bases; unmatched junction nucleotides: 8. The CDR3 totals 13 residues. Germline CDR1 and CDR2: SGHTA and FQGNSA. The CDR3 bases that were read are TGTGCCAGCGCCCCAGGGGGCGGCGATGGC. Residues: CASAPGGGDG. The entire CDR3 sequence reads CASAPGGGDGYTF.

This clone was observed at least ten times. Read data end 3 residues before the CDR3 end; the end is taken from the germline J gene. The gene calls are TRBV5-4 and TRBJ1-4; 10 nucleotides agree with TRBD1. V gave up 4 bases and J gave up 5 bases; unmatched junction bases: 5. There are 15 residues in the CDR3. Germline loops: CDR1 SGHNT, CDR2 YYREEE (reference sequence). CDR3 amino acids: CASSPWGQGNEKLFF. The sequenced CDR3 bases are TGTGCCAGCAGCCCCTGGGGACAGGGGAATGAAAAA.

This clone has more than one count but fewer than ten. The read gets to within 3 residues of the CDR3 end, and the germline J gene fills in the rest. V usage is TRBV2 and J usage is TRBJ1-1, with TRBD1 matching over 8 bases. CDR1 is SNHLY and CDR2 is FYNNEI in the germline V gene. Trimming took 6 bases from V and 5 from J; bases not matched to a gene: 11. CDR3 length equals 15 residues. The CDR3 sequence is CASRRGRQGRTEAFF. The sequenced CDR3 bases are TGTGCCAGCAGGCGGGGGAGACAGGGGAGGACTGAA. Based on the CDR3 plus reference TRBV2 and TRBJ1-1, the full variable domain is EPEVTQTPSHQVTQMGQEVILRCVPISNHLYFYWYRQILGQKVEFLVSFYNNEISEKSEIFDDQFSVERPDGSNFTLKIRSTKLEDSAMYFCASRRGRQGRTEAFFGQGTRLTVV.

This clone was seen ten or more times. The CDR3 goes on 3 residues after the read ends, and that part is filled in from the germline J gene. The chain recombines TRBV19 with TRBJ1-1; 7 bases line up with TRBD1. CDR3 length equals 13 residues. V dropped 2 bases and J dropped 6; count of bases not matched to a gene: 3. Per germline, CDR1 LNHDA and CDR2 SQIVND (reference sequence). The covered CDR3 bases are TGTGCCAGTAGTATAAAGGGGGCCGCTGAA. This encodes CASSIKGAAE. The complete CDR3 sequence is CASSIKGAAEAFF.

This clone showed up many times. CDR3 bases read: TGTGCCAGCAGTGTTCTAGCGGGATCCCCAGATACG. This codes for CASSVLAGSPDT. The whole CDR3 sequence is CASSVLAGSPDTQYF. This sequence joins TRBV6-1 and TRBJ2-3, with TRBD2 matching over 9 bases. The missing CDR3 end, 3 residues past where the read stops, is filled in from the germline J gene. Germline-derived CDR1 and CDR2 are MNHNS and SASEGT. This CDR3 has 15 residues. V lost 4 bases to trimming and J lost 4 bases; unmatched junction nucleotides: 6.

This clone was detected ten times or more. The read terminates 3 residues before the CDR3 end, so the remaining end is supplied by the germline J gene. The chain links TRBV12-3 or TRBV12-4 to TRBJ1-2; D gene uncertain. The CDR3 length is 13 residues. The V and J ends lost 5 bases and 4 bases respectively, with 11 bases between them. The CDR3 sequence: CASSLQASYGYTF. CDR3 DNA, as far as it was read: TGTGCCAGCAGTCTTCAGGCATCCTATGGC.

This clone has a count of ten or more. Read coverage stops 3 residues before the CDR3 terminus; the germline J gene supplies the remainder. This rearrangement joins TRBV10-3 to TRBJ1-1; D might be TRBD1 (6 bases). Trimming took 10 bases from V and 1 from J, leaving 10 bases between them. CDR3 length: 12 residues. Germline V gene data show CDR1 as ENHRY and CDR2 as SYGVKD. The CDR3 bases that were read are TGTGCCACCCGGACAGCGAACACTGAA. Its protein product is CATRTANTE. The whole CDR3 sequence reads CATRTANTEAFF.

This clone was recorded at least ten times. The CDR3 end is not reached by the read, which stops 3 residues before it; the germline J gene fills it in. This chain uses TRBV7-6 with TRBJ2-7; D is possibly TRBD2 (6 bases). V lost 0 bases to trimming and J lost 6 bases, with 9 bases between them. This CDR3 spans 13 amino acids. Germline CDR1 reads SGHVS; CDR2 reads FNYEAQ. This CDR3 reads CASSLARGSEQYF. The sequenced CDR3 bases are TGTGCCAGCAGCTTAGCGCGGGGTAGCGAG.

This clone has at least ten counts. The read gets to within 3 residues of the CDR3 end, and the germline J gene fills in the rest. The V and J genes are TRBV19 and TRBJ1-5; D may be TRBD1 (6 bases). CDR3 length: 14 residues. Germline loops: CDR1 LNHDA, CDR2 SQIVND (reference sequence). The germline V and J ends were trimmed by 4 bases and 5 bases, with 12 bases remaining between them. The chain's CDR3 is CASSRQGPDQPQHF. CDR3 bases read: TGTGCCAGTAGTAGGCAGGGGCCGGATCAGCCC.

Ten or more counts support this clone. The read finishes 3 residues shy of the CDR3 end, and the germline J gene is used to complete it. The V gene is TRBV4-2, the J gene TRBJ1-4, with 10 nucleotides matching TRBD1. The CDR3 is 17 amino acids. The J segment lost 2 bases and the V segment lost 4 bases, leaving 7 bases of the junction unmatched. Germline CDR1 reads LGHNA; CDR2 reads YNFKEQ. CDR3 loop: CASSRGQGTATNEKLFF. Incomplete CDR3 DNA: TGTGCCAGCAGCCGGGGACAGGGGACGGCCACTAATGAAAAA.

The sample holds many counts of this clone. The read is 3 residues too short to cover the CDR3 end, so that end is filled in from the germline J gene. The V gene is TRBV29-1, the J gene TRBJ2-3; 9 bases match TRBD2. This CDR3 has 14 residues. The V and J ends lost 6 bases and 0 bases, in that order; junction bases with no gene match: 4. In germline, CDR1 is SQVTM, CDR2 ANQGSEA. Here the CDR3 reads CSVETSGSTDTQYF. The covered CDR3 bases are TGCAGCGTGGAAACTAGCGGGAGCACAGATACG.

This clone was recorded at least ten times. With the read ending 3 residues before the CDR3 end, the germline J gene is used to fill in that end. The gene calls are TRBV20-1 and TRBJ2-4; 8 positions match TRBD2. Germline V gives CDR1 DFQATT, CDR2 SNEGSKA (reference sequence). The length of the CDR3 is 12 residues. CDR3: CSFGSGGETQYF. The CDR3 bases that were read are TGCAGTTTCGGATCGGGAGGGGAGACT.

In its sample, this clone was seen many times. The missing CDR3 end, 3 residues past where the read stops, is filled in from the germline J gene. The gene calls are TRBV20-1 and TRBJ2-5, with D possibly TRBD1 on 6 matching bases. CDR1 and CDR2 from the germline V gene are DFQATT and SNEGSKA (reference sequence). V was shortened by 3 bases and J by 5 bases, with 13 bases between the two germline ends. The CDR3 contains 13 residues. The CDR3 bases that were read are TGCAGTGCTAGGAGGGGGTTGGTTGAGACC. As protein: CSARRGLVET. The full CDR3 reads CSARRGLVETQYF.

In this sample, this clone turned up many times. The CDR3 end falls 3 residues outside the read, so it is completed with the germline J gene. The chain employs TRBV10-1 and TRBJ2-3, with 11 bases lining up with TRBD2. V gave up 5 bases and J gave up 4 bases; unmatched junction bases: 2. The CDR3 sequence is 14 residues long. Germline assignment: CDR1 WNHNN and CDR2 SYGVQD (reference sequence). CDR3 sequence reads: CASSSSGRPDTQYF. Incomplete CDR3 DNA: TGCGCCAGCAGTTCTAGCGGGAGGCCAGATACG.

This clone was picked up many times. Read data end 3 residues before the CDR3 end; the end is taken from the germline J gene. This rearrangement joins TRBV7-3 to TRBJ2-2, with D perhaps TRBD1 (6 bases). Germline V gene sequence: CDR1 SGHTA, CDR2 FQGTGA. V shed 5 bases and J shed 5 bases, with 9 bases lying between them. This CDR3 is built from 13 residues. CDR3 bases read: TGTGCCAGCAGCCCTACAGGGACCGGGGAG. It encodes CASSPTGTGE. The whole CDR3 protein reads CASSPTGTGELFF.

This clone was seen many times. From the germline J gene comes the end of the CDR3, since the read stops 3 residues before it. V and J are TRBV5-1 and TRBJ2-5; a possible D gene is TRBD1 (5 bases). Trimming pared 5 bases from V and 1 base from J, leaving 9 bases between. CDR1 and CDR2 from the germline V gene are SGHRS and YFSETQ. This CDR3 comprises 13 residues. The sequenced part of the CDR3 DNA is TGCGCCAGCAGACCGGACATCCAAGAGACC. Its protein product is CASRPDIQET. The whole CDR3 protein reads CASRPDIQETQYF. The complete variable domain, with remaining parts taken from reference TRBV5-1 and TRBJ2-5, reads KAGVTQTPRYLIKTRGQQVTLSCSPISGHRSVSWYQQTPGQGLQFLFEYFSETQRNKGNFPGRFSGRQFSNSRSEMNVSTLELGDSALYLCASRPDIQETQYFGPGTRLLVL.

This clone came up many times. The read falls 3 residues short of the CDR3 end, and the missing part is taken from the germline J gene. V gene TRBV7-9 combines with J gene TRBJ1-2, with a tentative D call TRBD1 (5 bases). This CDR3 is 14 amino acids long. V lost 5 bases to trimming and J lost 5 bases, with 15 bases between them. CDR1 SEHNR and CDR2 FQNEAQ come from the germline V gene (reference sequence). The CDR3 bases that were read are TGTGCCAGCAGCCCAGGGAACTCGGGATATGGC. The encoded protein is CASSPGNSGYG. The full CDR3 protein is CASSPGNSGYGYTF.

Ten or more counts support this clone. Read data end 3 residues before the CDR3 end; the end is taken from the germline J gene. The rearrangement joins TRBV7-2 to TRBJ2-7; no definite D call. The germline CDR1 and CDR2 sequences are SGHTA and FQGNSA. Trimming left V 2 bases short and J 5 bases short, with 13 bases between. The CDR3 runs 14 residues. CDR3 amino acids: CASSLPGWANEQYF. CDR3 bases read: TGTGCCAGCAGCTTACCTGGGTGGGCAAACGAG.

This clone was picked up many times. The CDR3 is cut off 3 residues early in the read; its end comes from the germline J gene. J is TRBJ2-7 and V is TRBV12-3 or TRBV12-4, with 12 bases aligning to TRBD2. The CDR3 runs 17 residues. The ends lost 6 bases at V and 6 bases at J; junction bases unmatched: 15. CDR3 loop: CASSSPRTSGTLGEQYF. The DNA read from the CDR3 is TGTGCCAGCAGCTCACCCCGGACTAGCGGGACTCTAGGCGAG.

For this clone: The CDR3 extends 3 residues past the end of the read, so its final part is completed from the germline J gene. V is TRBV19 and J is TRBJ2-7; 8 nucleotides agree with TRBD1. CDR3 length: 16 amino acids. CDR1 and CDR2 from the germline V gene are LNHDA and SQIVND (reference sequence). The junction had 10 bases not matched to a gene; V was cut back by 4 bases and J by 2 bases. The CDR3 here is CASSTPGDRRTYEQYF. The covered CDR3 bases are TGTGCCAGTAGTACGCCAGGGGACAGGAGAACCTACGAG.

This clone was seen repeatedly, ten times or more. This CDR3 is CASRGGSFKTQYF. Partial CDR3 DNA: TGTGCCAGTAGAGGCGGGAGTTTCAAGACC. This chain links TRBV19 with TRBJ2-5; 7 bases align to TRBD2. The missing CDR3 end, 3 residues past where the read stops, is filled in from the germline J gene. The CDR3 runs to 13 residues. The ends lost 6 bases at V and 6 bases at J; junction bases unmatched: 7. CDR1 and CDR2 from the germline V gene are LNHDA and SQIVND (reference sequence).

This clone has at least ten counts. The CDR3 region is CATLAGGYNTGELFF. CDR3 bases read: TGTGCCACCCTAGCGGGAGGATACAACACCGGGGAG. The rearrangement uses TRBV28 and TRBJ2-2; 11 positions match TRBD2. The read finishes 3 residues shy of the CDR3 end, and the germline J gene is used to complete it. CDR1 is MDHEN, CDR2 SYDVKM, per germline. CDR3 size: 15 residues. J gave up 2 bases and V 10 bases, and 6 bases lay outside the gene matches.

This clone appeared a few times. CDR3 DNA (partial): TGTGCCAGCAGTGAAGGCCAGATGGATCAGCCC. Translation: CASSEGQMDQP. The entire CDR3 reads CASSEGQMDQPQHF. The V call is TRBV2, the J call TRBJ1-5; no clear D. The read comes to an end 3 residues before the CDR3 does, leaving the germline J gene to fill in the end. The CDR3 runs to 14 residues. Trimming shortened V by 1 base and J by 5 bases, and 9 bases separated the two germline ends. Germline CDR1 reads SNHLY; CDR2 reads FYNNEI.

Details on this clone: The read comes to an end 3 residues before the CDR3 does, leaving the germline J gene to fill in the end. V gene TRBV6-2 or TRBV6-3 combines with J gene TRBJ1-5, with TRBD1 as a possible D gene (6 bases). The CDR3 is made up of 13 amino acids. Germline lookup yields CDR1 MNHEY and CDR2 SVGEGT. Trimming pared 2 bases from V and 9 bases from J, leaving 11 bases between. CDR3 sequence reads: CASSYGGRVPQHF. The part of the CDR3 DNA that was read is TGTGCCAGCAGTTACGGGGGCCGGGTGCCC.

In this sample, this clone turned up a few times. A clone one base away is much larger, so this may be a read error. The missing CDR3 end, 3 residues past where the read stops, is filled in from the germline J gene. The chain joins TRBV7-9 to TRBJ1-2, with 7 bases that match TRBD1. CDR1 SEHNR and CDR2 FQNEAQ come from the germline V gene (reference sequence). The CDR3 is 13 amino acids. After removal of 5 bases from V and 2 bases from J, the junction contained 2 bases not matched to a gene. Partial CDR3 DNA: TGTGCCAGCAGCCCGGGACAGAACTATGGC. Translated: CASSPGQNYG. The CDR3 reads in full as CASSPGQNYGYTF. The full variable domain, with the rest looked up from reference TRBV7-9 and TRBJ1-2, is DTGVSQNPRHKITKRGQNVTFRCDPISEHNRLYWYRQTLGQGPEFLTYFQNEAQLEKSRLLSDRFSAERPKGSFSTLEIQRTEQGDSAMYLCASSPGQNYGYTFGSGTRLTVV.

This clone was seen a handful of times. The read falls 3 residues short of the CDR3 end, and the missing part is taken from the germline J gene. The chain combines TRBV2 with TRBJ2-3; D might be TRBD1 (6 bases). CDR1 is SNHLY and CDR2 is FYNNEI in the germline V gene. There are 17 residues in the CDR3. Trimming removed 4 bases from V and 3 bases from J, with 20 bases in between. The CDR3 loop is CASSVQGTPLATDTQYF. The part of the CDR3 DNA that was read is TGTGCCAGCAGTGTACAGGGCACACCTCTAGCAACAGATACG. The full variable domain, with the rest looked up from reference TRBV2 and TRBJ2-3, is EPEVTQTPSHQVTQMGQEVILRCVPISNHLYFYWYRQILGQKVEFLVSFYNNEISEKSEIFDDQFSVERPDGSNFTLKIRSTKLEDSAMYFCASSVQGTPLATDTQYFGPGTRLTVL.

On this clone itself: The observed sequence ends 3 residues before the CDR3 terminus, with the missing tail filled in from the germline J gene. The chain combines TRBV2 with TRBJ1-2, with D maybe TRBD1 (5 bases). Trimming took 3 bases from V and 4 from J, leaving 9 bases between them. The CDR3 length is 13 residues. Germline V gives CDR1 SNHLY, CDR2 FYNNEI. The sequenced CDR3 bases are TGTGCCAGCAGTGATGGGGGGATCTATGGC. This gives the protein CASSDGGIYG. The full CDR3 sequence reads CASSDGGIYGYTF.

This clone was seen many times. With the read ending 3 residues before the CDR3 end, the germline J gene is used to fill in that end. The chain links TRBV5-1 to TRBJ1-1; TRBD1 is a possible D gene (5 bases). From germline, CDR1 is SGHRS and CDR2 YFSETQ. Trimming left V 3 bases short and J 5 bases short, with 11 bases between. The CDR3 has 13 residues. The covered CDR3 bases are TGCGCCAGCAGCTCGCAGGGTCATACTGAA. Residues: CASSSQGHTE. The CDR3, in full, reads CASSSQGHTEAFF.

This clone was counted at least ten times. The CDR3 goes on 3 residues after the read ends, and that part is filled in from the germline J gene. The V gene is TRBV2, the J gene TRBJ2-3, with 10 bases aligning to TRBD2. This CDR3 spans 15 amino acids. In germline, CDR1 is SNHLY, CDR2 FYNNEI. The trim removed 7 bases at V and 0 bases at J, leaving 4 bases unmatched. The CDR3 protein is CASKLLAGSTDTQYF. CDR3 DNA (partial): TGTGCCAGCAAACTACTAGCGGGGAGCACAGATACG.

This clone was seen at least ten times. The CDR3 end lies 3 residues beyond the end of the read and is filled in from the germline J gene. This rearrangement joins TRBV5-1 to TRBJ1-2; no reliable D call. Germline V lookup: CDR1 SGHRS, CDR2 YFSETQ. Trimming pared 0 bases from V and 2 bases from J, leaving 11 bases between. The CDR3 is made up of 15 amino acids. The covered CDR3 bases are TGCGCCAGCAGCTTGGTCGGCGGATCGAACTATGGC. This sequence encodes CASSLVGGSNYG. The full-length CDR3 reads as CASSLVGGSNYGYTF.

This clone appeared many times. The read gets to within 3 residues of the CDR3 end, and the germline J gene fills in the rest. This chain links TRBV20-1 with TRBJ2-7; 9 bases align to TRBD2. Unmatched junction bases numbered 4, after V lost 0 bases and J lost 1 base. The CDR3 sequence is 15 residues long. Germline CDR1 reads DFQATT; CDR2 reads SNEGSKA (reference sequence). The covered CDR3 bases are TGCAGTGCTAGAGATGGGCGGGAGGGTTCCTACGAG. As protein: CSARDGREGSYE. The full-length CDR3 reads as CSARDGREGSYEQYF.